This T cell receptor (beta chain) came from a study of post-analysis software for immune sequencing data (dated by TCRdb to the mid-2010s). Broadly, across the study: Relapsing-remitting, secondary progressive and progressive-relapsing multiple sclerosis were recorded as disease courses, and subtype annotation was lacking for some patients. The patient repertoires were set against under 13 previously published healthy control repertoires from donors whose ages ranged from about 6 to 26 years. A subset of samples was prepared in parallel using single-end sample barcoding, then pooled and co-amplified after Illumina adapter ligation.

In its sample, this clonotype was seen a few times. Its recognized antigen is unknown. Per-base quality was not reported, and no clone a single base away is much larger than it. To demonstrate the VDJtools post-analysis software, the study profiled TCR beta repertoires from the peripheral blood of 13 young patients with multiple sclerosis. The multiple sclerosis patients were children and adolescents ranging in age from about 6 to 17 years. A distance of 14 bases separates the germline ends of V and J, which lose 5 bases and 6 bases respectively. Reading the germline V gene gives CDR1 SGHTA and CDR2 FQGNSA. Including cysteine and phenylalanine, the CDR3 has 13 amino acids. Only the CDR3 DNA stays, 39 bases, in frame from base 1. The protocol used for the library was PCR. The instrument given in TCRdb is Illumina HiSeq 2500. Unique molecular identifiers were incorporated into TCR beta cDNA libraries to reduce PCR and sequencing biases. Every 1 to 10 million input T cells yielded roughly 500,000 cDNA molecules, meaning each molecule approximated one T cell. The patient libraries were prepared and sequenced with the same protocol used for the earlier healthy control dataset. Samples belonging to the same batch were prepared together, multiplexed and sequenced on a shared HiSeq lane. The original pipeline was this. Raw barcoded reads were processed with MIGEC, discarding single-read molecular identifier groups before consensus assembly and CDR3 extraction. VDJtools was used for post-analysis of the clonotype tables, and diversity was normalized by down-sampling every dataset to the size of the smallest sample. In repertoire overlap clustering, CDR3 amino acid sequences, but not nucleotide sequences, were matched to correct batch-related cross-sample contamination. The public reads were reanalyzed by TCRdb: fastp trimming at Q25, MiXCR alignment, in-frame beta chains only. Rows with one shared CDR3 protein collapse into an entry with the most common genes and DNA. TCRdb, not the authors, supplied the V and J calls. The sample profile shows some 800,000 distinct CDR3 sequences; more than 45% of them were found once. The ten largest account for 4.9% of the sample.

Overall study outcomes, separate from this receptor: Direct clustering with F measure revealed strong co-clustering of samples prepared in the same batch, which led to a batch-effect correction. A handful of TRBV segments, including TRBV5-6, TRBV5-1 and TRBV20-1, were significantly more frequent in patients than controls. Significantly lower normalized Chao1 diversity was found in multiple sclerosis patients than in controls, suggesting substantial peripheral T-cell clonal expansion. The multiple sclerosis patient group was slightly younger than the control group.

This receptor was identified in a girl aged 10 to 17 with multiple sclerosis. The sample was blood. The sequence is built from TRBV7-2 and TRBJ2-7, and TRBD2 may be the D gene, going by 7 matching bases. The nucleotide sequence is TGTGCCAGCAGCCGAGGGGGGGTACGCGAGCAGTACTTC. Its coded protein is CASSRGGVREQYF.